The present T cell receptor (beta chain) was sequenced within a study of control samples from healthy donors and cancer patients. V shed 11 bases and J 1 base; nucleotides not matched to a gene: 13. The germline V gene encodes CDR1 KGHSH and CDR2 LQKENI. This CDR3 is built from 17 residues. Repertoires were generated with immunoSEQ multiplex PCR, while TCRdb's copy carries only in-frame clones and drops some. The sample contains roughly 100,000 clones, about 91% of which appear only once. This TCR was sampled from a woman younger than 30 in good health. Material: blood. The chain carries TRBV18 and TRBJ2-3; TRBD2 matches 12 bases. CDR3 bases: TGTGCCTCCTCCGGGACTAGCGGGTATACTGGCACAGATACGCAGTATTTT. It yields the protein CASSGTSGYTGTDTQYF.